These 23 T cell receptor beta chains share one sample of origin, sequenced in a study of cytomegalovirus exposure and HLA in healthy donors. PCR involved 60 Vbeta and 13 Jbeta primers. TCRdb's copy holds only in-frame clones and misses some; the assay was immunoSEQ multiplex PCR. The sample lists approximately 190,000 clones; 82% were seen once. The sample consisted of PBMCs. Every receptor here comes from a woman aged 50 to 60 in good health and CMV-seropositive.

This clone appeared once. The chain combines TRBV18 with TRBJ1-3, with TRBD1 as a possible D gene (6 bases). CDR3 length equals 16 residues. V was clipped by 3 bases and J by 0 bases, with 12 bases between them. CDR1 and CDR2 (germline): KGHSH, LQKENI. This CDR3 reads CASSPPQGLSGNTIYF. The CDR3 DNA reads as TGTGCCAGCTCACCGCCACAGGGTCTCTCTGGAAACACCATATATTTT.

This rearrangement joins TRBV15 to TRBJ1-5; 8 bases fit TRBD1. Trimming cost V 3 bases and J 6 bases; bases outside gene matches: 10. This CDR3 is 16 amino acids long. Germline CDR1 is LNHNV and CDR2 is YYDKDF (reference sequence). The CDR3 DNA reads TGTGCCACCAGCAGGGGAAGACAGGGGCTGGGTCAGCCCCAGCATTTT. Translating gives CATSRGRQGLGQPQHF.

The chain has TRBV10-3 and TRBJ2-7; 10 bases line up with TRBD1. The CDR3 runs 15 residues. The ends lost 6 bases at V and 0 bases at J; junction bases unmatched: 5. The germline V gene has CDR1 ENHRY and CDR2 SYGVKD. CDR3 sequence (DNA): TGTGCCATCAGGTCCGGGACAGGGGACTCCTACGAGCAGTACTTC. Amino acids: CAIRSGTGDSYEQYF.

This clone turned up a few times. The rearrangement uses TRBV6-1 and TRBJ2-5; D may be TRBD1 (6 bases). With 7 bases removed from V and 5 bases from J, the gap between germline ends came to 17 bases. CDR1 and CDR2 (germline): MNHNS, SASEGT. The CDR3 extends over 14 amino acids. The CDR3 DNA reads as TGTGCCAGCAAAAAGGGGCAGGGGTGGGAGACCCAGTACTTC. It encodes CASKKGQGWETQYF.

The rearrangement joins TRBV7-9 to TRBJ2-2; 8 bases are a match to TRBD2. Germline CDR1 reads SEHNR; CDR2 reads FQNEAQ (reference sequence). The CDR3 has 17 residues. Trimming at V came to 5 bases and at J to 5 bases, leaving 13 bases not matched to a gene. The CDR3 DNA reads as TGTGCCAGCAGCCTCCTCGGGGGGGGCGCAAGTACCGGGGAGCTGTTTTTT. Amino acid sequence: CASSLLGGGASTGELFF.

The rearrangement joins TRBV19 to TRBJ2-6; D remains unclear. This CDR3 spans 16 amino acids. Between the trimmed V and J ends, which lost 1 base and 2 bases, there was a span of 9 bases. Germline values: CDR1 LNHDA, CDR2 SQIVND (reference sequence). CDR3 sequence: CASSIVRGTGANVLTF. CDR3 bases: TGTGCCAGTAGTATAGTCCGAGGTACTGGGGCCAACGTCCTGACTTTC.

The rearrangement uses TRBV6-5 and TRBJ2-5; weak D call: TRBD1 (6 bases). Trimming left V 0 bases short and J 2 bases short, with 10 bases between. This CDR3 is 15 amino acids long. Germline assignment: CDR1 MNHEY and CDR2 SVGAGI. CDR3 residues: CASSYSQGPQETQYF. Written as DNA, the CDR3 is TGTGCCAGCAGTTACTCACAGGGTCCTCAAGAGACCCAGTACTTC.

The chain carries TRBV28 and TRBJ2-5, with 11 bases identical to TRBD2. The CDR3 has 14 amino acids. J was trimmed by 3 bases and V by 10 bases; bases with no gene match: 7. CDR1 and CDR2 (germline): MDHEN, SYDVKM. The CDR3 DNA reads as TGTGCCACCACTCTTAGCGGGGGGGAAGAGACCCAGTACTTC. It codes for CATTLSGGEETQYF.

This chain links TRBV10-3 with TRBJ1-4, with 7 bases matching TRBD1. The CDR3 spans 13 residues. Germline trimming cut 11 bases from V and 4 bases from J; bases unmatched to any gene: 7. CDR1 is ENHRY, CDR2 SYGVKD, per germline. CDR3 protein: CASRQGVNEKLFF. CDR3 in DNA: TGTGCCTCCAGACAGGGAGTTAATGAAAAACTGTTTTTT.

The chain couples TRBV10-1 to TRBJ1-1, with D tentatively TRBD1 (6 bases). This CDR3 has 15 residues. V shed 6 bases and J shed 1 base, with 15 bases lying between them. Per the germline V gene, CDR1 is WNHNN and CDR2 is SYGVQD (reference sequence). CDR3 nucleotide sequence: TGCGCCAGCAGCCCAGGTGGGGACACGAACACTGAAGCTTTCTTT. The encoded protein is CASSPGGDTNTEAFF.

V usage is TRBV7-2 and J usage is TRBJ2-7; 8 nucleotides align to TRBD1. Germline trimming cut 5 bases from V and 3 bases from J; bases unmatched to any gene: 6. CDR1 is SGHTA and CDR2 is FQGNSA in the germline V gene. This CDR3 spans 14 amino acids. The CDR3 coding sequence is TGTGCCAGCAGCCCGGGACAGGAGGGCTACGAGCAGTACTTC. It codes for CASSPGQEGYEQYF.

This rearrangement joins TRBV6-1 to TRBJ2-7, with D possibly being TRBD1 (5 bases). The germline V and J ends were trimmed by 6 bases and 9 bases, with 9 bases remaining between them. Germline CDR1 MNHNS, CDR2 SASEGT. The CDR3 totals 10 residues. CDR3 sequence reads: CASRQAAQYF. The CDR3 DNA is TGTGCCAGCAGACAGGCTGCGCAGTACTTC.

This sequence joins TRBV28 and TRBJ2-3; tentatively, D is TRBD1 (5 bases). Germline CDR1 MDHEN, CDR2 SYDVKM. This CDR3 is built from 15 residues. V shed 5 bases and J shed 3 bases, with 15 bases lying between them. Here the CDR3 DNA reads TGTGCCAGCAGTCCCCGTGGACATCCAACAGATACGCAGTATTTT. As protein: CASSPRGHPTDTQYF.

The rearrangement links TRBV4-1 to TRBJ2-4; 8 bases are shared with TRBD1. Germline CDR1 and CDR2: MGHRA and YSYEKL. V lost 4 bases, J lost 4 bases, and 9 bases stayed unmatched. The CDR3 sequence is 16 residues long. The CDR3 spells CASSPLPGQAKNIQYF. The CDR3 DNA reads as TGCGCCAGCAGCCCTCTACCGGGACAGGCTAAAAACATTCAGTACTTC.

This clone has just a few counts. The chain carries TRBV6-6 and TRBJ1-1; unclear D gene. Trimming removed 4 bases at V and 3 bases at J, with 9 bases between. CDR1 is MNHNY, CDR2 SVGAGI, per germline (reference sequence). The length of the CDR3 is 13 residues. The CDR3 protein is CASSSGRDTEAFF. CDR3 nucleotide sequence: TGTGCCAGCAGTTCTGGTAGAGACACTGAAGCTTTCTTT.

The V call is TRBV5-6, the J call TRBJ2-7; D might be TRBD1 (5 bases). Germline V CDR1 and CDR2: SGHDT, YYEEEE. This CDR3 is 14 amino acids long. Trimming took off 2 bases at V and 1 base at J, with 10 bases between the two ends. CDR3: CASSLGEGSYEQYF. The CDR3 nucleotides are TGTGCCAGCAGCTTAGGGGAAGGTTCCTACGAGCAGTACTTC. The variable domain in full, with the rest retrieved from reference TRBV5-6 and TRBJ2-7, is DAGVTQSPTHLIKTRGQQVTLRCSPKSGHDTVSWYQQALGQGPQFIFQYYEEEERQRGNFPDRFSGHQFPNYSSELNVNALLLGDSALYLCASSLGEGSYEQYFGPGTRLTVT.

The V gene is TRBV7-8, the J gene TRBJ2-1; D unresolved. Trimming took 1 base from V and 0 from J, leaving 10 bases between them. Germline CDR1 is SGHVS and CDR2 is FQNEAQ. The CDR3 is 16 residues long. The CDR3 region has the DNA TGTGCCAGCAGCTTAGACGTTCTCAGCTCCTACAATGAGCAGTTCTTC. Its translation is CASSLDVLSSYNEQFF. Full variable domain (missing parts from reference TRBV7-8 and TRBJ2-1): GAGVSQSPRYKVAKRGQDVALRCDPISGHVSLFWYQQALGQGPEFLTYFQNEAQLDKSGLPSDRFFAERPEGSVSTLKIQRTQQEDSAVYLCASSLDVLSSYNEQFFGPGTRLTVL.

The rearrangement uses TRBV9 and TRBJ1-6, with TRBD1 identical over 12 bases. The germline gives CDR1 SGDLS, CDR2 YYNGEE. The CDR3 has 17 amino acids. V trimming: 0 bases; J trimming: 8 bases; junction bases outside the gene matches: 6. The CDR3 is CASSVEGGTGGDSPLHF. CDR3 DNA sequence: TGTGCCAGCAGCGTAGAGGGGGGGACAGGGGGCGATTCACCCCTCCACTTT.

The V call is TRBV28, the J call TRBJ2-5; 12 bases align to TRBD2. With V trimmed by 3 bases and J by 3 bases, 2 bases remained unmatched. CDR1 is MDHEN, CDR2 SYDVKM, per germline. The length of the CDR3 is 15 residues. CDR3 in amino acids: CASSLPSGGEETQYF. As DNA, the CDR3 is TGTGCCAGCAGTTTGCCTAGCGGGGGGGAAGAGACCCAGTACTTC. The whole variable domain, remainder taken from reference TRBV28 and TRBJ2-5, is DVKVTQSSRYLVKRTGEKVFLECVQDMDHENMFWYRQDPGLGLRLIYFSYDVKMKEKGDIPEGYSVSREKKERFSLILESASTNQTSMYLCASSLPSGGEETQYFGPGTRLLVL.

The chain recombines TRBV2 with TRBJ1-2; 9 bases map to TRBD1. V shed 8 bases and J 4 bases; nucleotides not matched to a gene: 2. CDR3 length equals 12 residues. Germline lookup yields CDR1 SNHLY and CDR2 FYNNEI. CDR3 sequence reads: CASRDRAYGYTF. The CDR3 DNA reads TGTGCCAGCCGGGACAGGGCCTATGGCTACACCTTC.

This rearrangement joins TRBV4-3 to TRBJ1-1, with TRBD1 matching over 7 bases. The germline CDR1 and CDR2 sequences are LGHNA and YSLEER. The CDR3 totals 17 residues. J lost 0 bases, V lost 2 bases, and 9 bases had no gene match. In nucleotides, the CDR3 is TGCGCCAGCAGCCAACACTTTACAGGGGAGATGAACACTGAAGCTTTCTTT. It specifies CASSQHFTGEMNTEAFF.

This clone was counted only a few times. The chain employs TRBV2 and TRBJ2-1, with D uncertain. The V gene's germline CDR1 is SNHLY and CDR2 FYNNEI. Trimming pared 2 bases from V and 8 bases from J, leaving 7 bases between. The CDR3 totals 12 residues. The CDR3 sequence is CASSELGYEQFF. CDR3 bases: TGTGCCAGCAGTGAACTGGGCTATGAGCAGTTCTTC.

This chain joins TRBV28 and TRBJ2-2; maybe TRBD2 (6 bases). The CDR3 spans 14 residues. The germline V gene encodes CDR1 MDHEN and CDR2 SYDVKM. The V end lost 6 bases, the J end lost 5 bases, and 13 bases lay between the germline ends. This chain's CDR3 is CASSPQGGTGELFF. The CDR3 DNA reads as TGTGCCAGCAGCCCTCAGGGAGGAACCGGGGAGCTGTTTTTT.